This TCR beta chain was captured in a study of cytomegalovirus exposure and HLA in healthy donors. Overall study findings and caveats: When analyzed later, the rates of TCR association showed variation by HLA locus, with DRB1 the most and HLA-C the fewest.

With regard to this clone: What it recognizes is unknown.

The study ran its PCR with 60 Vbeta and 13 Jbeta primers. Sequenced by immunoSEQ multiplex PCR; TCRdb stores in-frame clones only, minus some. Here the sample spans about 130,000 clones, 65% to 85% being singletons. Sequenced material: PBMCs. This sequence originates from a man younger than 35 in good health and CMV-seropositive.

The DNA of the CDR3 is TGCGCCAGCAGCCGTACAGGGGATGCTGGGGCCAACGTCCTGACTTTC. It yields the protein CASSRTGDAGANVLTF. The chain uses TRBV4-1 and TRBJ2-6, with 7 nucleotides matching TRBD1. The CDR3 extends over 16 amino acids. Germline V CDR1 and CDR2: MGHRA, YSYEKL. The V gene end was trimmed by 4 bases and the J gene end by 2 bases; junction bases not matched to a gene: 5.